This TCR beta chain is drawn from a study of blood T cell repertoires in COVID-19. Study as a whole: Italy, Spain and the United States were the sources of the convalescent and acute COVID-19 samples. PBMCs, B-cell-depleted T cells, or T cells provided the cDNA or gDNA that made up the material.

The CDR3 length is 15 residues. After removal of 6 bases from V and 3 bases from J, the junction contained 7 bases not matched to a gene. The germline V gene has CDR1 MNHEY and CDR2 SVGAGI. In the original workflow: Counts of nucleated cells, estimated from reference gene primer amplification, were obtained. Method: immunoSEQ multiplex PCR; TCRdb's copy keeps in-frame clones and lacks some. V and J calls and clone size are copied from that table; D and trimming were computed from the DNA. This sample has 200,000 to 250,000 clones, with around 83% found just once. The genes are TRBV6-5 and TRBJ1-4, with 7 bases identical to TRBD1. The sequenced material came from peripheral blood. This receptor was obtained from a woman between 40 and 50 years old who had recovered from COVID-19. CDR3 bases: TGTGCCAGCAGCGATATGACAGGGTCTAATGAAAAACTGTTTTTT. Residues: CASSDMTGSNEKLFF.